Below are 13 T cell receptor beta chains sequenced from a single sample in a study of cytomegalovirus exposure and HLA in healthy donors. PCR primers comprised 60 Vbeta and 13 Jbeta primers. Profiled with immunoSEQ multiplex PCR; TCRdb holds only in-frame clones, not every one. The sample's table shows 100,000 to 150,000 clones. Sequencing was performed on PBMCs. These receptors came from a man aged 25 to 45 in good health and CMV-seronegative.

The chain joins TRBV28 to TRBJ2-7, with a weak D call TRBD2 (5 bases). V lost 4 bases, J lost 2 bases, and 15 bases lay in between. The CDR3 covers 15 residues. In germline, CDR1 is MDHEN, CDR2 SYDVKM. CDR3 amino acids: CASSSLGVDTYEQYF. The CDR3 DNA reads TGTGCCAGCAGTTCTCTCGGGGTGGATACCTACGAGCAGTACTTC.

This chain uses TRBV19 with TRBJ1-5; TRBD1 is a possible D gene (6 bases). The V and J ends lost 11 bases and 4 bases respectively, with 18 bases between them. Germline lookup yields CDR1 LNHDA and CDR2 SQIVND (reference sequence). The CDR3 covers 14 residues. The CDR3 protein is CAAGEGRGNQPQHF. In DNA form, the CDR3 reads TGTGCCGCTGGGGAGGGCAGGGGTAATCAGCCCCAGCATTTT.

The chain links TRBV6-4 to TRBJ2-1; 13 bases are shared with TRBD2. This CDR3 is built from 18 residues. Germline CDR1 reads MRHNA; CDR2 reads SNTAGT. V gave up 1 base and J gave up 6 bases; unmatched junction bases: 9. The CDR3 region has the DNA TGTGCCAGCAGTGACTGGCCGACGACTAGCGGGAGGACCAATGAGCAGTTCTTC. As protein: CASSDWPTTSGRTNEQFF.

This chain links TRBV30 with TRBJ2-7, with TRBD2 matching over 7 bases. With V trimmed by 0 bases and J by 0 bases, 2 bases remained unmatched. CDR3 size: 14 residues. Germline lookup yields CDR1 GTSNPN and CDR2 SVGIG (reference sequence). CDR3 bases: TGTGCCTGGAGTGTGGGCGGGAGCTCCTACGAGCAGTACTTC. It is translated as CAWSVGGSSYEQYF.

The V and J genes are TRBV5-4 and TRBJ2-3; perhaps TRBD1 as D (5 bases). The CDR3 totals 16 residues. The V gene lost 2 bases and the J gene lost 0 bases, with 13 bases spanning the gap. Germline assignment: CDR1 SGHNT and CDR2 YYREEE (reference sequence). Here the CDR3 DNA reads TGTGCCAGCAGCTTAACCTTGGACATCAGCACAGATACGCAGTATTTT. It translates to CASSLTLDISTDTQYF.

V gene TRBV30 combines with J gene TRBJ2-1; 8 bases are a match to TRBD1. V shed 1 base, J shed 9 bases, and the junction held 8 bases outside the gene matches. The CDR3 sequence is 14 residues long. Germline V gives CDR1 GTSNPN, CDR2 SVGIG (reference sequence). CDR3: CAWSGDRSYGEQFF. The CDR3 DNA reads as TGTGCCTGGAGTGGGGACAGGTCCTATGGTGAGCAGTTCTTC.

The gene calls are TRBV28 and TRBJ1-1; unclear D gene. The CDR3 totals 14 residues. Germline V gives CDR1 MDHEN, CDR2 SYDVKM. Trimming took 8 bases from V and 2 from J, leaving 15 bases between them. Here the CDR3 reads CASFSRGENTEAFF. CDR3 coding DNA: TGTGCCAGCTTTTCCCGAGGCGAAAACACTGAAGCTTTCTTT. The entire variable domain, with the rest obtained from reference TRBV28 and TRBJ1-1, is as follows: DVKVTQSSRYLVKRTGEKVFLECVQDMDHENMFWYRQDPGLGLRLIYFSYDVKMKEKGDIPEGYSVSREKKERFSLILESASTNQTSMYLCASFSRGENTEAFFGQGTRLTVV.

This chain links TRBV11-3 with TRBJ2-1, with D possibly TRBD1 on 5 matching bases. V lost 5 bases, J lost 2 bases, and 13 bases lay in between. The germline CDR1 and CDR2 sequences are SGHNT and YENEEA. This CDR3 region has 15 residues. CDR3 in amino acids: CASSPRASPYNEQFF. The CDR3 DNA is TGTGCCAGCAGCCCCAGGGCTTCCCCCTACAATGAGCAGTTCTTC.

The genes are TRBV2 and TRBJ2-6, with 10 positions matching TRBD1. The germline CDR1 and CDR2 sequences are SNHLY and FYNNEI. The CDR3 is 17 amino acids. J was trimmed by 0 bases and V by 7 bases; bases with no gene match: 6. Here the CDR3 DNA reads TGTGCCAGCACTAGGGACAGGGGTGTCTCTGGGGCCAACGTCCTGACTTTC. It translates to CASTRDRGVSGANVLTF.

The J gene is TRBJ2-7, the V gene TRBV30; possible D gene TRBD2, 6 bases. Germline CDR1 reads GTSNPN; CDR2 reads SVGIG (reference sequence). The CDR3 extends over 13 amino acids. Trimming shortened V by 0 bases and J by 4 bases, and 10 bases separated the two germline ends. Written as DNA, the CDR3 is TGTGCCTGGAGTGTATCAAGCGGGTACGAGCAGTACTTC. Translating it yields CAWSVSSGYEQYF.

CDR3 in amino acids: CASSQGPRGRTEAFF. CDR3 nucleotides: TGCGCCAGCAGCCAAGGTCCCCGGGGTAGGACTGAAGCTTTCTTT. The chain uses TRBV4-1 and TRBJ1-1, with D uncertain. Germline V gene data show CDR1 as MGHRA and CDR2 as YSYEKL. Trimming cost V 1 base and J 5 bases, with 14 bases left between them. This CDR3 has 15 amino acids.

The chain joins TRBV15 to TRBJ1-1; D remains ambiguous. Trimming cost V 5 bases and J 3 bases, with 13 bases left between them. Germline loops: CDR1 LNHNV, CDR2 YYDKDF (reference sequence). This CDR3 contains 14 residues. CDR3 coding DNA: TGTGCCACCAGCCGCCGGGATATTTACACTGAAGCTTTCTTT. It yields the protein CATSRRDIYTEAFF.

The chain joins TRBV25-1 to TRBJ2-7, with 9 nucleotides matching TRBD1. The CDR3 spans 15 residues. With V trimmed by 2 bases and J by 1 base, 3 bases remained unmatched. The germline gives CDR1 MGHDK, CDR2 SYGVNS. CDR3 DNA: TGTGCCAGCAGTGAAAAGGGGACAGGGTCCTACGAGCAGTACTTC. Its protein product is CASSEKGTGSYEQYF.